The next 20 T cell receptor beta chains were all read from a single sample in a study of cytomegalovirus exposure and HLA in healthy donors. The PCR contained 60 Vbeta and 13 Jbeta primers. The table came from immunoSEQ multiplex PCR; TCRdb's copy has only in-frame clones and leaves some out. The repertoire holds about 90,000 clones, with approximately 84% as singletons. The sample consisted of PBMCs. These receptor sequences come from a man between 18 and 29 years old in good health and CMV-seronegative.

The V call is TRBV30, the J call TRBJ2-4; 8 bases fit TRBD2. V shed 4 bases, J shed 15 bases, and the junction held 11 bases outside the gene matches. The CDR3 runs to 12 residues. Germline lookup yields CDR1 GTSNPN and CDR2 SVGIG (reference sequence). The DNA for the CDR3 is TGTGCCTGGAATACCGGGACTAGTTTTAGGTACTTC. This sequence encodes CAWNTGTSFRYF.

This clone was counted once. The gene calls are TRBV6-6 and TRBJ2-6; TRBD1 matches 9 bases. CDR3 size: 16 residues. Looked up from germline, CDR1 is MNHNY and CDR2 is SVGAGI (reference sequence). Losses at the gene ends were 6 bases for V and 2 bases for J; bases not matched to a gene: 5. The CDR3 nucleotides read TGTGCCAGCAGGGATACAGGGGGCCCTGGGGCCAACGTCCTGACTTTC. Translation gives CASRDTGGPGANVLTF.

This chain uses TRBV7-9 with TRBJ2-7; perhaps TRBD1 as D (5 bases). CDR1 and CDR2 (germline): SEHNR, FQNEAQ (reference sequence). Trimming cost V 4 bases and J 0 bases, with 13 bases left between them. The CDR3 loop spans 15 amino acids. The CDR3 loop reads CASSSTGDSSYEQYF. The CDR3 DNA reads TGTGCCAGCAGCTCAACAGGCGATAGCTCCTACGAGCAGTACTTC. Variable domain in full (rest from reference TRBV7-9 and TRBJ2-7): DTGVSQNPRHKITKRGQNVTFRCDPISEHNRLYWYRQTLGQGPEFLTYFQNEAQLEKSRLLSDRFSAERPKGSFSTLEIQRTEQGDSAMYLCASSSTGDSSYEQYFGPGTRLTVT.

V is TRBV6-5 and J is TRBJ2-7; TRBD1 agrees at 7 bases. The CDR3 is made up of 14 amino acids. The germline V gene encodes CDR1 MNHEY and CDR2 SVGAGI. Unmatched junction bases numbered 7, after V lost 2 bases and J lost 6 bases. CDR3 in DNA: TGTGCCAGCAGTTACACAGGGACAGTTACCGAGCAGTACTTC. It specifies CASSYTGTVTEQYF.

This clone was detected only once. V is TRBV19 and J is TRBJ1-1; 7 bases fit TRBD1. Germline assignment: CDR1 LNHDA and CDR2 SQIVND (reference sequence). This CDR3 comprises 14 residues. The V segment lost 5 bases and the J segment 1 base; nucleotides outside the gene matches: 4. The CDR3 region is CASSHRGANTEAFF. As DNA, the CDR3 is TGTGCCAGTAGTCACAGGGGCGCGAACACTGAAGCTTTCTTT. Variable domain in full (rest from reference TRBV19 and TRBJ1-1): DGGITQSPKYLFRKEGQNVTLSCEQNLNHDAMYWYRQDPGQGLRLIYYSQIVNDFQKGDIAEGYSVSREKKESFPLTVTSAQKNPTAFYLCASSHRGANTEAFFGQGTRLTVV.

This clone was seen only once. The genes are TRBV30 and TRBJ1-3; 8 nucleotides align to TRBD1. After removal of 0 bases from V and 2 bases from J, the junction contained 6 bases not matched to a gene. Germline values: CDR1 GTSNPN, CDR2 SVGIG (reference sequence). The CDR3 spans 16 residues. CDR3 in amino acids: CAWSVLRTGPGNTIYF. CDR3 DNA sequence: TGTGCCTGGAGTGTTCTCCGGACAGGGCCTGGAAACACCATATATTTT.

The chain joins TRBV9 to TRBJ2-7, with D tentatively TRBD1 (7 bases). The CDR3 contains 16 residues. The germline gives CDR1 SGDLS, CDR2 YYNGEE. Trimming shortened V by 4 bases and J by 3 bases, and 20 bases separated the two germline ends. CDR3 sequence reads: CASSRLGTVILYEQYF. CDR3 coding DNA: TGTGCCAGCAGCCGACTAGGGACAGTCATCCTCTACGAGCAGTACTTC.

V gene TRBV28 combines with J gene TRBJ1-2; the match to TRBD1 covers 8 bases. This CDR3 has 11 amino acids. Losses at the gene ends were 10 bases for V and 5 bases for J; bases not matched to a gene: 3. Looked up from germline, CDR1 is MDHEN and CDR2 is SYDVKM. The CDR3 coding sequence is TGTGCCACCAGGACAGGGTATGGCTACACCTTC. This codes for CATRTGYGYTF.

This chain joins TRBV28 and TRBJ2-7, with a weak D call TRBD1 (6 bases). V was cut by 4 bases and J by 7 bases, with 17 bases left in between. The CDR3 contains 14 residues. Germline assignment: CDR1 MDHEN and CDR2 SYDVKM. This CDR3 is CASSYVVTGREQYF. The CDR3 DNA sequence: TGTGCCAGCAGTTACGTTGTGACAGGTCGGGAGCAGTACTTC. Full variable domain (rest looked up from reference TRBV28 and TRBJ2-7): DVKVTQSSRYLVKRTGEKVFLECVQDMDHENMFWYRQDPGLGLRLIYFSYDVKMKEKGDIPEGYSVSREKKERFSLILESASTNQTSMYLCASSYVVTGREQYFGPGTRLTVT.

The genes are TRBV28 and TRBJ1-6, with D tentatively TRBD1 (5 bases). Germline CDR1 reads MDHEN; CDR2 reads SYDVKM. The CDR3 has 16 residues. V was cut by 7 bases and J by 0 bases, with 13 bases left in between. In DNA, the CDR3 is TGTGCCAGCATCCCTGGGGGGTTCTCCTATAATTCACCCCTCCACTTT. Its protein product is CASIPGGFSYNSPLHF. The variable domain in full, with the rest retrieved from reference TRBV28 and TRBJ1-6, is DVKVTQSSRYLVKRTGEKVFLECVQDMDHENMFWYRQDPGLGLRLIYFSYDVKMKEKGDIPEGYSVSREKKERFSLILESASTNQTSMYLCASIPGGFSYNSPLHFGNGTRLTVT.

J is TRBJ2-3 and V is TRBV7-3, with D perhaps matching TRBD2 (5 bases). The CDR3 runs to 13 residues. The germline gives CDR1 SGHTA, CDR2 FQGTGA. The CDR3 spells CCSSDVNGDTQYF. The DNA of the CDR3 is TGTTGTAGTAGCGATGTTAATGGAGATACGCAGTATTTT.

Comments on this clone: One end of the junction does not line up with germline, which may come from a read error. The chain employs TRBV29-1 and TRBJ1-1, with 7 bases that match TRBD1. The germline CDR1 and CDR2 sequences are SQVTM and ANQGSEA. This CDR3 spans 11 amino acids. This CDR3 reads CSVVGGVGTSF. The CDR3 DNA follows: TGCAGCGTTGTAGGGGGCGTCGGAACATCGTTT.

The chain links TRBV7-9 to TRBJ1-4; D perhaps matches TRBD1 (5 bases). Looked up from germline, CDR1 is SEHNR and CDR2 is FQNEAQ (reference sequence). The length of the CDR3 is 15 residues. V gave up 3 bases and J gave up 1 base, with 9 bases separating them. The CDR3 region is CASSFKGKTNEKLFF. The DNA of the CDR3 is TGTGCCAGCAGCTTTAAGGGGAAAACTAATGAAAAACTGTTTTTT.

This clone was seen a few times. The chain employs TRBV6-5 and TRBJ1-3; D unclear. Trimming took 4 bases from V and 0 from J, leaving 10 bases between them. This CDR3 spans 15 amino acids. Germline lookup yields CDR1 MNHEY and CDR2 SVGAGI. The CDR3 bases are TGTGCCAGCAGTTCGAGGGTCCACTCTGGAAACACCATATATTTT. Residues: CASSSRVHSGNTIYF.

The chain recombines TRBV5-1 with TRBJ2-7; 9 bases line up with TRBD1. This CDR3 region has 14 residues. Trimming took 4 bases from V and 5 from J; bases not matched to a gene: 7. Germline lookup yields CDR1 SGHRS and CDR2 YFSETQ. Here the CDR3 DNA reads TGCGCCAGCAGCCAGGACAGGGGAGGCGACGAGCAGTACTTC. Translation: CASSQDRGGDEQYF.

The chain recombines TRBV5-1 with TRBJ2-5, with D possibly being TRBD1 (7 bases). CDR3 length: 14 residues. From germline, CDR1 is SGHRS and CDR2 YFSETQ. The germline V and J ends were trimmed by 4 bases and 3 bases, with 13 bases remaining between them. CDR3 DNA sequence: TGCGCCAGCAGCCCTGACAGGGAGGAAGAGACCCAGTACTTC. It codes for CASSPDREEETQYF.

The chain uses TRBV27 and TRBJ1-5, with D hard to call. The length of the CDR3 is 14 residues. Germline CDR1 and CDR2: MNHEY and SMNVEV (reference sequence). V lost 5 bases and J 3 bases, leaving 11 bases between the germline ends. CDR3 sequence reads: CASSPNRVNQPQHF. In nucleotides, the CDR3 is TGTGCCAGCAGTCCAAACCGGGTCAATCAGCCCCAGCATTTT.

This chain connects TRBV28 to TRBJ1-1, with a possible D match to TRBD1 (5 bases). V dropped 5 bases and J dropped 1 base, with 17 bases sitting between them. CDR3 size: 16 residues. Per germline, CDR1 MDHEN and CDR2 SYDVKM. DNA of the CDR3: TGTGCCAGCAGTCCTCACCCGGGGGGGGAGAACACTGAAGCTTTCTTT. Translated, it gives CASSPHPGGENTEAFF.

This clone was seen only once. V usage is TRBV5-6 and J usage is TRBJ1-2; possible D gene TRBD1, 5 bases. From germline, CDR1 is SGHDT and CDR2 YYEEEE. V lost 5 bases and J lost 6, with 14 bases in between. The CDR3 covers 13 residues. The CDR3 region has the DNA TGTGCCAGCAGATCGGGCAGGGTCGATGGCTACACCTTC. Its protein is CASRSGRVDGYTF.

V gene TRBV7-9 combines with J gene TRBJ1-5, with 8 positions matching TRBD1. Trimming took 5 bases from V and 1 from J; bases not matched to a gene: 1. CDR3 size: 14 residues. The germline V gene encodes CDR1 SEHNR and CDR2 FQNEAQ (reference sequence). CDR3 protein: CASSRTGSNQPQHF. The CDR3, as DNA: TGTGCCAGCAGCCGGACAGGGAGCAATCAGCCCCAGCATTTT.